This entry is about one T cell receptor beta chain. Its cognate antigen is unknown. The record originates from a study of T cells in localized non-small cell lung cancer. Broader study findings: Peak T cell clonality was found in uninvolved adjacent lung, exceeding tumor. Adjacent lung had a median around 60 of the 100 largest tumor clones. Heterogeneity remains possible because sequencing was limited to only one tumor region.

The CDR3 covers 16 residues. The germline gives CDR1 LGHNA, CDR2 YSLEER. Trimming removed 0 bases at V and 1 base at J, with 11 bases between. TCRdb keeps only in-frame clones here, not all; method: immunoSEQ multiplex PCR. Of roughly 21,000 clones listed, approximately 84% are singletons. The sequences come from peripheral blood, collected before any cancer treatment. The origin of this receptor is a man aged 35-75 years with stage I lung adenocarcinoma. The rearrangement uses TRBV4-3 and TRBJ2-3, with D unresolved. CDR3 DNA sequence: TGCGCCAGCAGCCAAGACTTCGGGCAGGGCACAGATACGCAGTATTTT. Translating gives CASSQDFGQGTDTQYF.